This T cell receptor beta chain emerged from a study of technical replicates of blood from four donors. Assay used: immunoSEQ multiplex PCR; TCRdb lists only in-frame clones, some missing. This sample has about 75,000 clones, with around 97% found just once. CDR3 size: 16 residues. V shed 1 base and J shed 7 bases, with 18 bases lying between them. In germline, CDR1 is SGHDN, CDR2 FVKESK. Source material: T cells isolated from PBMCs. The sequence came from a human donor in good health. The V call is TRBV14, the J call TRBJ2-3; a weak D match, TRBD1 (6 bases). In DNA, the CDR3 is TGTGCCAGCAGCCAAGGGACGACAGGCCTTGAAAATACGCAGTATTTT. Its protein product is CASSQGTTGLENTQYF.